This TCR beta chain stems from a study of immune characterization of retroperitoneal liposarcoma. TCRdb reanalysed the PCR reads using MiXCR and keeps one entry per CDR3 protein. This sample has 10,000 to 11,000 distinct CDR3 sequences; approximately 35% occur once, and the top ten carry around 10%. The length of the CDR3 is 14 residues. Germline V gene data show CDR1 as SGHAT and CDR2 as FQNNGV. Trimming stripped 3 bases from V and 10 bases from J, with 16 bases between. Sample: tumor tissue. The TCR was taken from a female donor with retroperitoneal liposarcoma. The chain combines TRBV11-2 with TRBJ2-1, with D possibly matching TRBD2 (5 bases). The CDR3 region is CASSLGSGFYEQFF. The CDR3 DNA is TGTGCCAGCAGCTTGGGCTCGGGGTTCTACGAGCAGTTCTTC. The variable domain in full, with the rest retrieved from reference TRBV11-2 and TRBJ2-1, is EAGVAQSPRYKIIEKRQSVAFWCNPISGHATLYWYQQILGQGPKLLIQFQNNGVVDDSQLPKDRFSAERLKGVDSTLKIQPAKLEDSAVYLCASSLGSGFYEQFFGPGTRLTVL.